This is a list of T cell receptor beta chains from one sample in a study of blood T cell repertoires in COVID-19. Clones were sequenced by immunoSEQ multiplex PCR, and TCRdb holds only the in-frame ones, with some missing. The sample holds under 95,000 clones, around 87% seen once. Sequenced sample: peripheral blood. These receptors were obtained from a human donor with acute or convalescent COVID-19. The donor label of this sample is uncertain. CDR3s include the opening cysteine and the closing phenylalanine or tryptophan. D genes are given only for firm matches. A clone size is listed for some rows: how often the clone was seen (once, few, many), or a class if it is expanded.

TRBJ2-3 | . | TRBV5-8 | . | CASSLEGIGTDTQYF | TGTGCCAGCAGCTTGGAGGGGATTGGCACAGATACGCAGTATTTT
TRBJ1-1 | TRBD1 | TRBV6-5 | . | CASINRGENTEAFF | TGTGCCAGCATTAACAGGGGGGAGAACACTGAAGCTTTCTTT
TRBJ1-1 | . | TRBV19 | . | CASSIGAWEEAFF | TGTGCCAGTAGTATAGGGGCCTGGGAGGAGGCTTTCTTT
TRBJ1-5 | TRBD1 | TRBV7-2 | . | CASSLVRDSYQPQHF | TGTGCCAGCAGCTTAGTCCGGGACAGCTATCAGCCCCAGCATTTT
TRBJ1-2 | TRBD1 | TRBV24-1 | . | CATSDSGTVWGYTF | TGTGCCACCAGTGATTCCGGGACAGTTTGGGGCTACACCTTC
TRBJ2-7 | . | TRBV6-1 | . | CASSDVSSLSYEQYF | TGTGCCAGCAGTGACGTATCCTCCCTCTCCTACGAGCAGTACTTC
TRBJ2-3 | . | TRBV21-1 | . | CASSYKIAGGRTDTQYF | TGTGCCAGCAGTTACAAAATAGCGGGGGGGCGCACAGATACGCAGTATTTT
TRBJ1-5 | TRBD1 | TRBV24-1 | few | CATSDPGQGSNQPQHF | TGTGCCACCAGTGACCCCGGACAGGGTAGCAATCAGCCCCAGCATTTT
TRBJ2-5 | . | TRBV2 | . | CASRSAGETQYF | TGTGCCAGCCGGTCCGCGGGAGAGACCCAGTACTTC
TRBJ1-2 | TRBD1 | TRBV5-1 | . | CASSLLGQDYGYTF | TGCGCCAGCAGCCTCCTGGGACAGGACTATGGCTACACCTTC
TRBJ2-7 | . | TRBV5-1 | . | CASSLASGVNEQYF | TGCGCCAGCAGCTTGGCCTCAGGGGTAAACGAGCAGTACTTC
TRBJ1-5 | TRBD1 | TRBV10-3 | . | CAISGGQGADQPQHF | TGTGCCATCAGTGGGGGACAGGGGGCGGATCAGCCCCAGCATTTT
TRBJ2-5 | TRBD2 | TRBV15 | . | CATSRNRGGKETQYF | TGTGCCACCAGCAGAAACCGGGGAGGGAAAGAGACCCAGTACTTC
TRBJ2-7 | TRBD1 | TRBV30 | . | CAWGGQGNEQYF | TGTGCCTGGGGGGGACAGGGCAACGAGCAGTACTTC
TRBJ2-6 | TRBD2 | TRBV5-1 | once | CASVTSGESGANVLTF | TGCGCCAGCGTTACTAGCGGGGAGTCTGGGGCCAACGTCCTGACTTTC
TRBJ1-4 | . | TRBV12-5 | . | CASGLGGQPNEKLFF | TGTGCTAGTGGTTTAGGAGGACAGCCTAATGAAAAACTGTTTTTT
TRBJ2-7 | TRBD2 | TRBV10-2 | . | CASSEGRGGPNEQYF | TGCGCCAGCAGTGAGGGGCGGGGGGGCCCCAACGAGCAGTACTTC
TRBJ1-4 | . | TRBV11-2 | . | CASSSDPGGGREKLFF | TGTGCCAGCAGCTCTGACCCGGGGGGGGGACGTGAAAAACTGTTTTTT